A single sample gave rise to the 13 T cell receptor beta chains below, sequenced in a study of T cells after yellow fever vaccination. TCRdb re-derived calls from the 5' RACE reads in MiXCR, one entry per CDR3 protein. The sample contains about 300,000 distinct CDR3 sequences, less than 9.5% of which appear only once. Sequencing was performed on CD4+ T cells sorted from PBMCs, taken 5 days after the yellow fever booster vaccination. The receptors derive from a man aged 18 to 35 who received the YFV17D yellow fever vaccine.

CDR3 bases: TGCGCCAGCAGCCAAACGGGGGGAACGTACGAGCAGTACTTC. It yields the protein CASSQTGGTYEQYF. The genes are TRBV4-1 and TRBJ2-7; 7 nucleotides agree with TRBD2. Germline V gives CDR1 MGHRA, CDR2 YSYEKL. The CDR3 has 14 amino acids. V shed 2 bases, J shed 4 bases, and the junction held 5 bases outside the gene matches.

The chain links TRBV7-3 to TRBJ2-2; 7 nucleotides agree with TRBD2. CDR1 and CDR2 from the germline V gene are SGHTA and FQGTGA. J gave up 6 bases and V 2 bases, and 3 bases lay outside the gene matches. The CDR3 runs 14 residues. The CDR3 loop reads CASSLPTSAGELFF. The CDR3, as DNA: TGTGCCAGCAGCTTACCCACTAGCGCCGGGGAGCTGTTTTTT.

This clonotype was counted between two and nine times. The V and J genes are TRBV20-1 and TRBJ1-1, with TRBD1 identical over 7 bases. Per germline, CDR1 DFQATT and CDR2 SNEGSKA (reference sequence). V lost 2 bases to trimming and J lost 1 base; unmatched junction nucleotides: 4. The CDR3 is 14 residues long. CDR3 DNA: TGCAGTGCTAGATCGGACAGGCCGAACACTGAAGCTTTCTTT. As protein: CSARSDRPNTEAFF.

This clonotype occurred a few times. V usage is TRBV4-3 and J usage is TRBJ2-7; weak D call: TRBD1 (5 bases). Trimming took off 0 bases at V and 10 bases at J, with 13 bases between the two ends. The CDR3 totals 13 residues. CDR1 and CDR2 from the germline V gene are LGHNA and YSLEER. The CDR3 region is CASSQDLTRVQYF. The CDR3 bases are TGCGCCAGCAGCCAAGACCTGACCAGGGTCCAGTACTTC.

This chain connects TRBV9 to TRBJ1-2, with TRBD1 identical over 10 bases. With 0 bases clipped from V and 3 bases from J, the junction kept 8 bases outside the gene matches. CDR1 SGDLS and CDR2 YYNGEE come from the germline V gene. The CDR3 has 17 amino acids. This CDR3 is CASSVGVRGQGHYGYTF. The CDR3 bases are TGTGCCAGCAGCGTAGGGGTACGGGGACAGGGGCACTATGGCTACACCTTC.

This clonotype was observed a few times. The J gene is TRBJ2-3, the V gene TRBV24-1, with D possibly TRBD1 on 6 matching bases. V was shortened by 3 bases and J by 2 bases, with 11 bases between the two germline ends. CDR3 length: 15 residues. In germline, CDR1 is KGHDR, CDR2 SFDVKD. This CDR3 is CATSDPTGLTDTQYF. The CDR3 DNA follows: TGTGCCACCAGTGATCCCACAGGGCTCACAGATACGCAGTATTTT.

This clonotype turned up a few times. The rearrangement joins TRBV7-2 to TRBJ2-1, with D perhaps TRBD2 (6 bases). Germline lookup yields CDR1 SGHTA and CDR2 FQGNSA. CDR3 length equals 15 residues. V was shortened by 1 base and J by 2 bases, with 9 bases between the two germline ends. The CDR3 region is CASSLVPGAYNEQFF. CDR3 nucleotides: TGTGCCAGCAGCTTAGTCCCGGGAGCCTACAATGAGCAGTTCTTC.

This clonotype was detected a few times. V usage is TRBV7-2 and J usage is TRBJ1-5, with TRBD1 matching 9 bases. In germline, CDR1 is SGHTA, CDR2 FQGNSA. The V and J ends lost 6 bases and 4 bases, in that order; junction bases with no gene match: 4. The CDR3 totals 14 residues. CDR3 loop: CASRGTGRNQPQHF. CDR3 bases: TGTGCCAGCAGGGGGACAGGGCGGAATCAGCCCCAGCATTTT.

This clonotype was picked up many times. The junction and the germline gene differ at one end; a read error may be behind it. This chain connects TRBV7-9 to TRBJ2-5; D could derive from TRBD1 or TRBD2 (5 bases each). Germline V gene lookup returns CDR1 SEHNR and CDR2 FQNEAQ (reference sequence). The CDR3 runs to 13 residues. The chain's CDR3 is CASSLAFRDVVCF. CDR3 DNA sequence: TGTGCCAGCAGCTTAGCCTTCCGGGACGTAGTATGCTTC.

J is TRBJ2-7 and V is TRBV7-2; D may match TRBD1 or TRBD2 (5 bases each). V was shortened by 5 bases and J by 0 bases, with 20 bases between the two germline ends. The CDR3 covers 17 residues. Germline assignment: CDR1 SGHTA and CDR2 FQGNSA. The CDR3 DNA follows: TGTGCCAGCAGCATCCGAAGCCAGGGAGATTTCTCCTACGAGCAGTACTTC. It specifies CASSIRSQGDFSYEQYF.

This sequence joins TRBV19 and TRBJ2-2; 8 bases align to TRBD1. J lost 1 base, V lost 6 bases, and 4 bases had no gene match. Germline CDR1 reads LNHDA; CDR2 reads SQIVND (reference sequence). The CDR3 totals 15 residues. The CDR3 region has the DNA TGTGCCAGTAGGACAGGGGTCTTGAACACCGGGGAGCTGTTTTTT. Translating gives CASRTGVLNTGELFF. Filled out from reference TRBV19 and TRBJ2-2, the complete variable domain reads DGGITQSPKYLFRKEGQNVTLSCEQNLNHDAMYWYRQDPGQGLRLIYYSQIVNDFQKGDIAEGYSVSREKKESFPLTVTSAQKNPTAFYLCASRTGVLNTGELFFGEGSRLTVL.

V is TRBV2 and J is TRBJ1-5; 9 nucleotides line up with TRBD1. V was clipped by 4 bases and J by 6 bases; unmatched bases: 7. This CDR3 is 15 amino acids long. Germline CDR1 and CDR2: SNHLY and FYNNEI. The CDR3 nucleotides read TGTGCCAGCAGTGCCACAGGGGGCCGTGCTCAGCCCCAGCATTTT. Translation gives CASSATGGRAQPQHF.

The genes are TRBV4-1 and TRBJ2-5; maybe TRBD2 (6 bases). Germline V CDR1 and CDR2: MGHRA, YSYEKL. The CDR3 extends over 15 amino acids. Between the trimmed V and J ends, which lost 5 bases and 7 bases, there was a span of 20 bases. The CDR3 DNA is TGCGCCAGCAGCGCAATCAGAGGACTAACCCCGACCCAGTACTTC. The encoded protein is CASSAIRGLTPTQYF.